The 17 T cell receptor beta chains listed next were all sequenced from one sample in a study of blood T cell repertoires in COVID-19. Here immunoSEQ multiplex PCR was the method, and the copy in TCRdb shows in-frame clones only, minus some. In the table there are some 180,000 clones, less than 85% of which are singletons. The sample consisted of PBMCs or T cells enriched from blood (not recorded which). Receptors originate from a woman aged 55-69 years with acute COVID-19.

This chain joins TRBV6-1 and TRBJ2-7; 7 bases fit TRBD1. CDR3 length: 18 amino acids. V lost 0 bases and J lost 4; bases outside the gene matches: 15. The germline CDR1 and CDR2 sequences are MNHNS and SASEGT. The DNA for the CDR3 is TGTGCCAGCAGTGAAGCGTTAATTCGGACAGGTTTGGCGTACGAGCAGTACTTC. Protein sequence: CASSEALIRTGLAYEQYF.

V gene TRBV4-1 combines with J gene TRBJ2-1; D is unclear. The CDR3 covers 15 residues. Germline V lookup: CDR1 MGHRA, CDR2 YSYEKL. V lost 1 base to trimming and J lost 4 bases, with 11 bases between them. The CDR3 protein is CASSQAPNSYNEQFF. The CDR3 DNA follows: TGCGCCAGCAGCCAAGCCCCCAACTCATACAATGAGCAGTTCTTC.

The V and J genes are TRBV6-5 and TRBJ1-2; TRBD1 matches at 11 bases. CDR1 is MNHEY and CDR2 is SVGAGI in the germline V gene. Germline trimming cut 6 bases from V and 4 bases from J; bases unmatched to any gene: 1. This CDR3 has 13 amino acids. CDR3 in DNA: TGTGCCAGCAGAGGGACAGGGGGCTATGGCTACACCTTC. Its protein product is CASRGTGGYGYTF.

The chain is built from TRBV11-2 and TRBJ1-4; D is unresolved. This CDR3 contains 13 residues. Germline loops: CDR1 SGHAT, CDR2 FQNNGV. The V gene lost 5 bases and the J gene lost 7 bases, with 11 bases spanning the gap. The CDR3, as DNA: TGTGCCAGCAGCCCCCACCAGGTTGAAAAACTGTTTTTT. Its translation is CASSPHQVEKLFF.

This chain joins TRBV2 and TRBJ2-5, with TRBD2 as a possible D gene (5 bases). The CDR3 consists of 14 residues. Trimming removed 7 bases at V and 2 bases at J, with 14 bases between. CDR1 and CDR2 from the germline V gene are SNHLY and FYNNEI. CDR3 nucleotides: TGTGCCAGCAAAGTTTATGAGGGACAAGAGACCCAGTACTTC. This gives the protein CASKVYEGQETQYF.

The rearrangement uses TRBV6-5 and TRBJ2-7; 7 nucleotides line up with TRBD2. CDR1 MNHEY and CDR2 SVGAGI come from the germline V gene. V dropped 0 bases and J dropped 5; count of bases not matched to a gene: 7. The CDR3 loop spans 15 amino acids. The CDR3 loop is CASSYSGEGPDEQYF. Written as DNA, the CDR3 is TGTGCCAGCAGTTACTCAGGGGAGGGCCCAGACGAGCAGTACTTC.

V gene TRBV14 combines with J gene TRBJ2-1, with D possibly being TRBD2 (7 bases). The CDR3 is 14 residues long. Germline V lookup: CDR1 SGHDN, CDR2 FVKESK. V was clipped by 1 base and J by 7 bases, with 11 bases between them. The CDR3 protein is CASSQGGRGNEQFF. The CDR3 DNA sequence: TGTGCCAGCAGCCAAGGTGGGAGGGGGAATGAGCAGTTCTTC.

The V call is TRBV7-9, the J call TRBJ1-3, with D unresolved. Germline V gene sequence: CDR1 SEHNR, CDR2 FQNEAQ (reference sequence). The CDR3 has 16 amino acids. The V gene lost 5 bases and the J gene lost 0 bases, with 14 bases spanning the gap. The CDR3 reads CASSARLDSSGNTIYF. CDR3 nucleotides: TGTGCCAGCAGCGCCCGGTTGGACTCCTCTGGAAACACCATATATTTT.

This chain joins TRBV4-1 and TRBJ2-7, with 7 bases lining up with TRBD2. The V gene end was trimmed by 1 base and the J gene end by 0 bases; junction bases not matched to a gene: 12. Germline CDR1 is MGHRA and CDR2 is YSYEKL. The CDR3 sequence is 18 residues long. This CDR3 reads CASSQAAKRRESSYEQYF. CDR3 in DNA: TGCGCCAGCAGCCAAGCAGCGAAAAGGCGGGAGAGCTCCTACGAGCAGTACTTC.

V and J are TRBV7-2 and TRBJ2-2; TRBD2 aligns across 7 bases. Germline lookup yields CDR1 SGHTA and CDR2 FQGNSA. The CDR3 runs 15 residues. The V segment lost 0 bases and the J segment 7 bases; nucleotides outside the gene matches: 5. The DNA of the CDR3 is TGTGCCAGCAGCTTAGCGGGGGGGAATAGCGGGGAGCTGTTTTTT. It yields the protein CASSLAGGNSGELFF.

This chain joins TRBV19 and TRBJ2-5; 10 positions agree with TRBD2. J was trimmed by 2 bases and V by 5 bases; bases with no gene match: 8. Germline CDR1 is LNHDA and CDR2 is SQIVND (reference sequence). This CDR3 region has 16 residues. In DNA form, the CDR3 reads TGTGCCAGTAGTTTCATAGCGGGGGGAGCTCAAGAGACCCAGTACTTC. Its protein is CASSFIAGGAQETQYF.

The chain couples TRBV10-3 to TRBJ1-4, with a tentative D call TRBD1 (6 bases). The CDR3 is 14 residues long. The V gene lost 0 bases and the J gene lost 8 bases, with 10 bases spanning the gap. Germline lookup yields CDR1 ENHRY and CDR2 SYGVKD. DNA of the CDR3: TGTGCCATCAGTGAGTCTGGTCAGGGGGAAAAACTGTTTTTT. Translated: CAISESGQGEKLFF.

Note on this clone: A single base separates this from a much larger clone, so it may be a read error. Other nucleotide sequences in the sample specify the same CDR3. The chain employs TRBV3-1 (or the pseudogene TRBV3-2) and TRBJ1-1; D unresolved. CDR3 length: 13 amino acids. Germline V gene sequence: CDR1 LGHDT, CDR2 YNNKEL (reference sequence). V lost 5 bases and J lost 1, with 8 bases in between. CDR3 in amino acids: CASSLGGNTEAFF. The CDR3 DNA reads as TGTGCCAGCAGCTTGGGAGGGAACACTGAAGCTTTCTTT.

V and J are TRBV27 and TRBJ1-5; 7 bases agree with TRBD1. Germline V CDR1 and CDR2: MNHEY, SMNVEV (reference sequence). J lost 5 bases, V lost 5 bases, and 3 bases had no gene match. The length of the CDR3 is 13 residues. The CDR3 region has the DNA TGTGCCAGCAGTCCCGACAGGGATCAGCCCCAGCATTTT. Translating it yields CASSPDRDQPQHF.

This sequence joins TRBV7-9 and TRBJ2-4; possible D gene TRBD2, 6 bases. The germline gives CDR1 SEHNR, CDR2 FQNEAQ (reference sequence). The CDR3 has 14 amino acids. V dropped 0 bases and J dropped 6 bases, with 9 bases sitting between them. The CDR3 spells CASSLASGRNIQYF. In DNA form, the CDR3 reads TGTGCCAGCAGCTTAGCTAGCGGTAGAAACATTCAGTACTTC.

CDR3 DNA: TGTGCCAGCAGCGAGGGAGCCGGGGAGCTGTTTTTT. Translation: CASSEGAGELFF. The rearrangement uses TRBV27 and TRBJ2-2; TRBD2 is a possible D gene (5 bases). Germline V lookup: CDR1 MNHEY, CDR2 SMNVEV (reference sequence). This CDR3 is 12 amino acids long. Trimming removed 6 bases at V and 6 bases at J, with 8 bases between.

The chain combines TRBV10-3 with TRBJ1-3, with 9 positions matching TRBD1. The CDR3 is 16 residues long. The germline CDR1 and CDR2 sequences are ENHRY and SYGVKD. With V trimmed by 3 bases and J by 4 bases, 7 bases remained unmatched. CDR3 sequence: CAISEIQGALGNTIYF. For the CDR3, the DNA is TGTGCCATCAGTGAAATACAGGGGGCGTTGGGAAACACCATATATTTT.